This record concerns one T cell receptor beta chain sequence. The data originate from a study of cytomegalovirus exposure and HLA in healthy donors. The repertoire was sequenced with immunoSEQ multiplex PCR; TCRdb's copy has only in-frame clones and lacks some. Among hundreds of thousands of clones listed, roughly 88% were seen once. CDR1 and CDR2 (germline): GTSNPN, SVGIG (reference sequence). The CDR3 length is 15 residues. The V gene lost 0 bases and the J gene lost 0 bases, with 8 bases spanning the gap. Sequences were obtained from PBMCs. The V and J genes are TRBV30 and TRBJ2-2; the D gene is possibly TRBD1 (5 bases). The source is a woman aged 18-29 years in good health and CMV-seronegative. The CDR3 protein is CAWSVGATNTGELFF. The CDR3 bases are TGTGCCTGGAGTGTAGGGGCCACGAACACCGGGGAGCTGTTTTTT.